This T cell receptor (beta chain) came from a study of identical twins. A word on this clonotype: Its antigen remains unidentified.

The study, taken as a whole, reports: Conclusions relied on cross-sectional statistical analysis, not following the same donors. Modelling approaches yielded underestimates of out-of-frame TCR alpha sharing between monozygotic twins. For zero-insertion analyses, partial confounding could come from invariant MAIT and iNKT cells.

Germline-derived CDR1 and CDR2 are SQVTM and ANQGSEA. CDR3 length: 13 amino acids. V lost 3 bases to trimming and J lost 2 bases, with 10 bases between them. Each CDR3 protein is one row after TCRdb ran MiXCR on the 5' RACE reads. The table has around 340,000 distinct CDR3 sequences, approximately 13% seen once. The same specimen was also included in a second study, on yellow fever vaccine responses in identical twins.

The sequenced material came from CD8+ T cells sorted from blood. This TCR was recovered from a woman between 18 and 30 years old in good health. The chain joins TRBV29-1 to TRBJ1-2; D is possibly TRBD1 (6 bases). CDR3 nucleotides: TGCAGCGTTGACCAGACAGGCAACTATGGCTACACCTTC. It specifies CSVDQTGNYGYTF.